A single sample gave rise to the 4 T cell receptor beta chains below, sequenced in a study of T cell repertoires in cytomegalovirus infection. Using its own MiXCR run on the reads, TCRdb lists one record per CDR3 protein. The sample consists of around 180,000 distinct CDR3 sequences, roughly 28% of them appearing once. Sample: PBMCs. These receptors were obtained from a human donor in good health (CMV status not recorded). Some clones in this sample may be carry-over from other donors' samples.

This clonotype was detected a few times. The chain is built from TRBV29-1 and TRBJ1-5; 9 positions agree with TRBD1. The CDR3 sequence is 14 residues long. The J segment lost 4 bases and the V segment lost 6 bases, leaving 7 bases of the junction unmatched. Germline V CDR1 and CDR2: SQVTM, ANQGSEA. Here the CDR3 DNA reads TGCAGCGTCCTTGACAGGGGGTTAAATCAGCCCCAGCATTTT. This codes for CSVLDRGLNQPQHF.

The table lists this clonotype with many counts. The rearrangement joins TRBV12-3 or TRBV12-4 to TRBJ2-1, with TRBD2 identical over 8 bases. The CDR3 length is 15 residues. V lost 1 base and J lost 5; bases outside the gene matches: 4. The CDR3 loop is CASSLGREENNEQFF. CDR3 nucleotide sequence: TGTGCCAGCAGTTTAGGGCGGGAGGAAAACAATGAGCAGTTCTTC.

The chain joins TRBV20-1 to TRBJ2-7; 10 positions agree with TRBD2. The junction had 3 bases not matched to a gene; V was cut back by 3 bases and J by 7 bases. Looked up from germline, CDR1 is DFQATT and CDR2 is SNEGSKA (reference sequence). CDR3 length: 12 amino acids. The CDR3 sequence: CSASTSGAEQYF. The CDR3 bases are TGCAGTGCTAGTACTAGCGGGGCGGAGCAGTACTTC.

This clonotype was observed a handful of times. The chain employs TRBV20-1 and TRBJ2-2, with D maybe TRBD2 (5 bases). CDR1 and CDR2 from the germline V gene are DFQATT and SNEGSKA (reference sequence). The CDR3 loop spans 13 amino acids. Deletions cut 6 bases from V and 4 bases from J, with 12 bases between. The CDR3 nucleotides read TGCAGTGCCCGCCTAGCTTTCACCGGGGAGCTGTTTTTT. This encodes CSARLAFTGELFF.